The clone carrying this T cell receptor beta chain occurred once. Its antigen is currently unknown. One entry per CDR3 protein results from TCRdb running MiXCR on the RT-PCR reads. The data contain around 570,000 distinct CDR3 sequences, 11% of them singletons. CDR3 length: 14 residues. CDR1 and CDR2 from the germline V gene are SGHTA and FQGNSA. After removal of 5 bases from V and 4 bases from J, the junction contained 4 bases not matched to a gene. The data derive from a study of response to subunit inactivated influenza vaccine. Study outcomes and limitations: The study's authors posited that every seasonal influenza vaccination enlists few new T cells.

The sample also formed part of further work on T cells expressing NK-cell markers. From that second work: In generating TCR beta cDNA, 5'RACE template switching with UMIs was used. Investigators obtained TCR beta repertoires from sorted CD3+CD56+NKG2C+, CD3+CD56+NKG2C- and CD3+CD56-NKG2C+ T cells. CD8+ T cells in a handful of donors included dominant NKG2C+ clonotypes at 1.0-7.0%. These same clonotypes (in four donors) also led the CD3+CD56-NKG2C+ fraction.

The chain has TRBV7-2 and TRBJ2-7; 11 bases are shared with TRBD2. This clonotype originated in a man between 45 and 60 years old who received an inactivated influenza vaccine. Sequenced material: PBMCs from blood, taken on the day of vaccination. The CDR3 loop reads CASSGASGRYEQYF. CDR3 coding DNA: TGTGCCAGCAGCGGGGCTAGCGGGAGGTACGAGCAGTACTTC.